Included here is one TCR beta chain sequence, with context. This clone was seen a few times. Its antigen is still unknown. No much larger clonotype is one base removed from it; base qualities were not supplied. This record comes from a study of T cells in narcolepsy (dated by TCRdb to 2017 to 2018). Regarding the complete study: Patients with narcolepsy type 1 or type 2 (NT1, NT2) and healthy control donors were enrolled in the study. The study sought autoreactive T cells targeting hypocretin neuron self-antigens (hypocretin, TRIB2) in narcolepsy patients, using TCR Vbeta sequencing to track clonotypes in blood and CSF.

Here is what the overall study found, with its caveats: Autoreactive clonotypes were reported to be detected serially in the blood of the same patients and of different patients, but not in the blood of healthy controls. No sequences matching autoreactive T cell clones were contained in some blood memory CD4+ repertoires from patients and controls. HCRT-specific and TRIB2-specific autoreactive clonotypes were highlighted in plots that compared CD4+ T cell clonotypes in CSF versus blood from the same patient. Numbers of sequenced blood memory CD4+ clonotypes were comparable, averaging roughly 40,000 in patients and 33,354 in controls.

The trim is 5 bases for V and 4 bases for J, with a gap of 11 bases between the germline ends. From the cysteine up to the phenylalanine, the CDR3 has a length of 14 residues. Of the read, only the CDR3 DNA is kept; its 42 bases are in frame from base 1. Based on the germline V gene, the CDR1 and CDR2 sequences are MNHNS and SASEGT. For TCR Vbeta sequencing, memory CD4+ T cells were sorted ex vivo from the peripheral blood of both healthy controls and narcolepsy patients. Receptor amplification or capture employed the immunoSEQ multiplex PCR assay. TCRdb's version of the immuneACCESS table is confined to in-frame rearrangements and falls short of the full clone set. An unresolved V gene accounts for under half of the shortfall where checked; the remainder is of unknown origin. The sample table contains about 37,000 clones; only one count was recorded for less than 90% of them. The ten largest account for around 1.1% of the sample.

Here the chain combines TRBV6-1 and TRBJ2-2; confidence is insufficient to name the D gene. Sequencing used memory (CD45RA-) CD4+ T cells from blood. Interpreted using the paper, the cell subset or site label stands for: memory T cells sorted ex vivo from peripheral blood. This TCR was sampled from a human donor in good health. The DNA sequence reads TGTGCCAGCAGTTTATTCATTGGCACCGGGGAGCTGTTTTTT. It encodes CASSLFIGTGELFF.